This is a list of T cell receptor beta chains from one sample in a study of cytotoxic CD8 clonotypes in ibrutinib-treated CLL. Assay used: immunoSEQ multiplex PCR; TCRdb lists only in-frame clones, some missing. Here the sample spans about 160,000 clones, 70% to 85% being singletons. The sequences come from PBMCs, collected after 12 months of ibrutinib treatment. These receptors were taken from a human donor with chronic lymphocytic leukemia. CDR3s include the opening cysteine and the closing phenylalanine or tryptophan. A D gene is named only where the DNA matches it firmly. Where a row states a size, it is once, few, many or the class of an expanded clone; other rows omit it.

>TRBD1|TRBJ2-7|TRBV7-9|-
TGTGCCAGCAGCTTAGTACTTCGGACAGGGGGGAACTACGAGCAGTACTTC
CASSLVLRTGGNYEQYF
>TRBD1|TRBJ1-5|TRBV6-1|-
TGTGCCAGCAGAAACAGGGGTGACGGGCCCCAGCATTTT
CASRNRGDGPQHF
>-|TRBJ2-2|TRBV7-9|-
TGTGCCAGCAGCTCCAGGGCCACCGGGGAGCTGTTTTTT
CASSSRATGELFF
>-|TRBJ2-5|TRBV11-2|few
TGTGCCAGCAGCTCCCGCAGGGGATCCCGGGAGACCCAGTACTTC
CASSSRRGSRETQYF
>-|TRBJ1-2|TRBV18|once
TGTGCCAGCTCACCACGGGCAGAAGGGAATGGCTACACCTTC
CASSPRAEGNGYTF
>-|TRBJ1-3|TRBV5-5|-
TGTGCCAGCAGCTTGTTGGTAGCCTCTGGAAACACCATATATTTT
CASSLLVASGNTIYF
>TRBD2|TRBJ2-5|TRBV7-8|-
TGTGCCAGCAGCTTCCGGGAGACTAGCGCCACCCGACTCCAAGAGACCCAGTACTTC
CASSFRETSATRLQETQYF
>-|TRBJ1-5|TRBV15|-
TGTGCCACCAGCAGAGATCCGGGTTTTCAGGTCCAGCCCCAGCATTTT
CATSRDPGFQVQPQHF
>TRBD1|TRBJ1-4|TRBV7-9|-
TGTGCCAGCAGCCCCGGACAGGGAGATGAAAAACTGTTTTTT
CASSPGQGDEKLFF
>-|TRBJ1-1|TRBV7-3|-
TGTGCCAGCAGCTTATTTGCGAACACTGAAGCTTTCTTT
CASSLFANTEAFF
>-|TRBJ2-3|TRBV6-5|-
TGTGCCAGCAGTTACATTCTAGCGACAGATACGCAGTATTTT
CASSYILATDTQYF
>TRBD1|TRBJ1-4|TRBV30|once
TGTGCCTGGAGTGGTCCCCAACAGGGGATAAGGGAAAAACTGTTTTTT
CAWSGPQQGIREKLFF
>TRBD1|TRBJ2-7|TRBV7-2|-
TGTGCCAGCAGCTTAGGAGGGACAGGAGTGCAGTACTTC
CASSLGGTGVQYF
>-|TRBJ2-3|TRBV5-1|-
TGCGCCAGCAGCATACAACCAAACAGGGAATGGACAGATACGCAGTATTTT
CASSIQPNREWTDTQYF
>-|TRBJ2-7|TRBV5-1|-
TGCGCCAGCAGCTTGGCTGGCGGGGACGAGCAGTACTTC
CASSLAGGDEQYF
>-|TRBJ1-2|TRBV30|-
TGTGCCTGGAGCACTGGAGGGGCGTATGGCTACACCTTC
CAWSTGGAYGYTF
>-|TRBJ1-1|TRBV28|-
TGTGCCAGCAGGGGGACGATCCCACCTGGGGTTATGAACACTGAAGCTTTCTTT
CASRGTIPPGVMNTEAFF
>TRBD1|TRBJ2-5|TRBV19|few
TGTGCCAGTAGTATAGTTTCAGGACAGGGTCGAGAGACCCAGTACTTC
CASSIVSGQGRETQYF
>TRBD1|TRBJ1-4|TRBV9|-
TGTGCCAGCAGCGTCAGCGGAGGGGGCGATGAAAAACTGTTTTTT
CASSVSGGGDEKLFF
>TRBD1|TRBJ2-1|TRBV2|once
TGTGCCAGCAGTAACAGGGGGCTATTACGGAATGAGCAGTTCTTC
CASSNRGLLRNEQFF
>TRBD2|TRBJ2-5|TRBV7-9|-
TGTGCCAGCACCGTACTAGCGGGAGTCGTAGAGACCCAGTACTTC
CASTVLAGVVETQYF
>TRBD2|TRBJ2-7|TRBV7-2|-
TGTGCCAGCAGCTTAGAACTAGCGGGCGAGCAGTACTTC
CASSLELAGEQYF
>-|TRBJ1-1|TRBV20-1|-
TGCAGTGCTAGTAGGAACACTGAAGCTTTCTTT
CSASRNTEAFF